Below are 20 T cell receptor beta chains sequenced from a single sample in a study of lymphopenia after photon versus proton radiotherapy. The data were produced by immunoSEQ multiplex PCR, yet TCRdb's version contains in-frame clones alone and is incomplete. The sample records some 45,000 clones, about four fifths being singletons. The sample was peripheral blood, taken from a patient treated with proton-based radiotherapy. Source of these receptors: a woman aged 70-85 years with pancreatic cancer.

J is TRBJ2-5 and V is TRBV19, with 10 bases fitting TRBD1. This CDR3 is 16 amino acids long. Germline CDR1 LNHDA, CDR2 SQIVND (reference sequence). J lost 0 bases, V lost 3 bases, and 4 bases had no gene match. The CDR3: CASSILGQGYQETQYF. The CDR3 DNA follows: TGTGCCAGTAGTATTCTGGGACAGGGGTACCAAGAGACCCAGTACTTC.

The V and J genes are TRBV14 and TRBJ2-7; 10 nucleotides line up with TRBD2. Trimming took 4 bases from V and 13 from J; bases not matched to a gene: 10. Germline CDR1 is SGHDN and CDR2 is FVKESK. This CDR3 has 13 residues. The CDR3 sequence is CASSRDLAGEKYF. The CDR3 bases are TGTGCCAGCAGCCGAGACCTAGCGGGAGAAAAATACTTC.

The gene calls are TRBV10-3 and TRBJ2-5; 9 bases fit TRBD1. CDR1 is ENHRY and CDR2 is SYGVKD in the germline V gene. The CDR3 spans 14 residues. The J segment lost 5 bases and the V segment lost 7 bases, leaving 8 bases of the junction unmatched. The CDR3 DNA reads as TGTGCCATCAACAGGGGGCGAGGATTCGAGACCCAGTACTTC. Its protein product is CAINRGRGFETQYF.

This clone was counted once. In DNA, the CDR3 is TGTGCCAGCAGCGCCGGACTAGCGGGAATGAACACCGGGGAGCTGTTTTTT. It encodes CASSAGLAGMNTGELFF. V gene TRBV9 combines with J gene TRBJ2-2; TRBD2 matches at 12 bases. Trimming at V came to 3 bases and at J to 1 base, leaving 4 bases not matched to a gene. The CDR3 has 17 residues. Germline lookup yields CDR1 SGDLS and CDR2 YYNGEE. Full variable domain (outside the CDR3, taken from reference TRBV9 and TRBJ2-2): DSGVTQTPKHLITATGQRVTLRCSPRSGDLSVYWYQQSLDQGLQFLIQYYNGEERAKGNILERFSAQQFPDLHSELNLSSLELGDSALYFCASSAGLAGMNTGELFFGEGSRLTVL.

V usage is TRBV7-2 and J usage is TRBJ2-7; possibly TRBD2 for D (8 bases). The CDR3 covers 14 residues. Trimming removed 4 bases at V and 5 bases at J, with 15 bases between. CDR1 SGHTA and CDR2 FQGNSA come from the germline V gene. The CDR3 is CASSSGQRGHEQYF. The CDR3 nucleotides read TGTGCCAGCAGCTCGGGACAGCGGGGGCACGAGCAGTACTTC.

The rearrangement uses TRBV6-6 and TRBJ1-2; D is unclear. The V end was cut by 0 bases, the J end by 2 bases, with 10 bases between. The CDR3 totals 15 residues. Germline V gives CDR1 MNHNY, CDR2 SVGAGI (reference sequence). The CDR3 sequence: CASSYSVGLNYGYTF. The DNA for the CDR3 is TGTGCCAGCAGTTACTCGGTAGGCCTCAACTATGGCTACACCTTC.

CDR3 in amino acids: CAWSVLQGRPYEQYF. The CDR3 DNA reads TGTGCCTGGAGTGTACTCCAGGGTCGACCCTACGAGCAGTACTTC. The V gene is TRBV30, the J gene TRBJ2-7; TRBD1 is a possible D gene (5 bases). The CDR3 contains 15 residues. Per the germline V gene, CDR1 is GTSNPN and CDR2 is SVGIG (reference sequence). Trimming stripped 0 bases from V and 2 bases from J, with 14 bases between.

The chain has TRBV19 and TRBJ2-7; D might be TRBD2 (6 bases). Germline V lookup: CDR1 LNHDA, CDR2 SQIVND (reference sequence). Trimming removed 6 bases from V and 0 bases from J, with 12 bases in between. The CDR3 has 14 amino acids. For the CDR3, the DNA is TGTGCCAGTAGCTCCCCGGGAGACTCCTACGAGCAGTACTTC. This encodes CASSSPGDSYEQYF.

With respect to this clone: In the same sample, other DNA sequences code for this CDR3. CDR3 residues: CASSLEETQYF. For the CDR3, the DNA is TGCGCCAGCAGCTTGGAGGAGACCCAGTACTTC. V and J are TRBV5-1 and TRBJ2-5; no clear D. V was shortened by 0 bases and J by 5 bases, with 2 bases between the two germline ends. CDR3 length: 11 residues. Germline CDR1 SGHRS, CDR2 YFSETQ.

The chain combines TRBV7-4 with TRBJ2-1, with D possibly being TRBD2 (6 bases). The CDR3 sequence is 20 residues long. The ends were cut back, 5 bases at V and 4 bases at J, with 30 bases in the middle. CDR1 and CDR2 from the germline V gene are SGHVT and SQSDAQ. The CDR3 is CASSQDYFLGWRSLYNEQFF. The CDR3 bases are TGTGCCAGCAGCCAGGACTATTTTTTGGGGTGGAGGTCCCTTTACAATGAGCAGTTCTTC.

The chain combines TRBV29-1 with TRBJ2-7; TRBD1 matches at 10 bases. This CDR3 comprises 13 residues. CDR1 SQVTM and CDR2 ANQGSEA come from the germline V gene. J lost 4 bases, V lost 4 bases, and 4 bases had no gene match. The CDR3 protein is CSVARDRGYEQYF. The CDR3, as DNA: TGCAGCGTTGCTAGGGACAGGGGTTACGAGCAGTACTTC.

The chain employs TRBV28 and TRBJ2-7; D tentatively reads TRBD1 or TRBD2 (6 bases each). The V end lost 5 bases, the J end lost 5 bases, and 19 bases lay between the germline ends. The germline V gene encodes CDR1 MDHEN and CDR2 SYDVKM. CDR3 length: 15 amino acids. CDR3 coding DNA: TGTGCCAGCAGTCTCAATACAGGGAGGACGGACGAGCAGTACTTC. This translates into CASSLNTGRTDEQYF.

The genes are TRBV19 and TRBJ2-7; D may match TRBD1 or TRBD2 (6 bases each). The V end lost 0 bases, the J end lost 1 base, and 13 bases lay between the germline ends. CDR1 and CDR2 (germline): LNHDA, SQIVND (reference sequence). CDR3 length: 16 amino acids. The CDR3, as DNA: TGTGCCAGTAGTATAGATCCGGGGGCGAAATCCTACGAGCAGTACTTC. Encoded protein: CASSIDPGAKSYEQYF.

The chain links TRBV5-1 to TRBJ1-2; 7 bases map to TRBD1. J was trimmed by 0 bases and V by 4 bases; bases with no gene match: 12. The CDR3 runs 17 residues. The germline V gene has CDR1 SGHRS and CDR2 YFSETQ. The CDR3 protein is CASSRNVGTATNYGYTF. CDR3 bases: TGCGCCAGCAGCAGGAATGTGGGGACAGCCACTAACTATGGCTACACCTTC.

This clone was picked up one time. The chain employs TRBV5-1 and TRBJ2-1; tentative D call: TRBD2 (6 bases). Trimming shortened V by 4 bases and J by 6 bases, and 23 bases separated the two germline ends. The CDR3 covers 17 residues. Germline CDR1 reads SGHRS; CDR2 reads YFSETQ. CDR3 DNA: TGCGCCAGCAGCCTACCCGGTGGCGGGATGCCCCTCAATGAGCAGTTCTTC. Its protein product is CASSLPGGGMPLNEQFF. The full variable domain, its missing parts supplied by reference TRBV5-1 and TRBJ2-1, is KAGVTQTPRYLIKTRGQQVTLSCSPISGHRSVSWYQQTPGQGLQFLFEYFSETQRNKGNFPGRFSGRQFSNSRSEMNVSTLELGDSALYLCASSLPGGGMPLNEQFFGPGTRLTVL.

The chain couples TRBV25-1 to TRBJ1-6; D perhaps matches TRBD1 (6 bases). CDR3 length equals 14 residues. CDR1 MGHDK and CDR2 SYGVNS come from the germline V gene. Trimming pared 3 bases from V and 9 bases from J, leaving 12 bases between. This CDR3 is CASSDWTESSPLHF. Written as DNA, the CDR3 is TGTGCCAGCAGTGATTGGACAGAGAGTTCACCCCTCCACTTT.

This chain joins TRBV27 and TRBJ2-1, with 14 bases identical to TRBD2. Germline CDR1 MNHEY, CDR2 SMNVEV (reference sequence). Unmatched junction bases numbered 21, after V lost 5 bases and J lost 12 bases. CDR3 length equals 19 residues. The CDR3: CASSPFGAGGTSGSLGQFF. Written as DNA, the CDR3 is TGTGCCAGCAGTCCCTTTGGAGCGGGGGGGACTAGCGGGAGTTTGGGGCAGTTCTTC.

V usage is TRBV5-4 and J usage is TRBJ1-1; D unresolved. CDR1 is SGHNT and CDR2 is YYREEE in the germline V gene (reference sequence). The CDR3 has 15 residues. V lost 3 bases and J lost 1, with 13 bases in between. DNA of the CDR3: TGTGCCAGCAGCTCTATTGGGTCCCAGAACACTGAAGCTTTCTTT. It encodes CASSSIGSQNTEAFF.

The V gene is TRBV7-2, the J gene TRBJ2-5; D is perhaps TRBD2 (7 bases). The CDR3 runs to 16 residues. The V and J ends lost 5 bases and 4 bases respectively, with 20 bases between them. Germline V gene lookup returns CDR1 SGHTA and CDR2 FQGNSA. CDR3 region: CASSSEGRGMGETQYF. The CDR3 coding sequence is TGTGCCAGCAGCAGCGAGGGGAGGGGGATGGGAGAGACCCAGTACTTC.

The V gene is TRBV28, the J gene TRBJ1-2; TRBD1 matches at 7 bases. With V trimmed by 3 bases and J by 5 bases, 6 bases remained unmatched. CDR1 and CDR2 from the germline V gene are MDHEN and SYDVKM. This CDR3 region has 14 residues. The CDR3 loop is CASSFPPGGYGYTF. The CDR3 nucleotides read TGTGCCAGCAGTTTCCCCCCAGGGGGGTATGGCTACACCTTC.